Following are 26 T cell receptor beta chains from one sample sequenced in a study of neoadjuvant anti-PD-1 for oral cavity cancer. Here immunoSEQ multiplex PCR was the method, and the copy in TCRdb shows in-frame clones only, minus some. The sample has about 15,000 clones, 64% seen once. The starting material was PBMCs, obtained before nivolumab (anti-PD-1) treatment. The receptor set was obtained from a person aged 35 to 85 with oral cavity squamous cell carcinoma.

The V call is TRBV28, the J call TRBJ1-5; D perhaps matches TRBD1 (6 bases). The V gene lost 6 bases and the J gene lost 2 bases, with 14 bases spanning the gap. The CDR3 consists of 15 residues. From germline, CDR1 is MDHEN and CDR2 SYDVKM. DNA for the CDR3: TGTGCCAGCAGCAGACAGGTCAGTGGCAATCAGCCCCAGCATTTT. Protein product: CASSRQVSGNQPQHF.

The genes are TRBV4-2 and TRBJ2-7; 8 bases agree with TRBD2. This CDR3 is built from 16 residues. The V segment lost 0 bases and the J segment 1 base; nucleotides outside the gene matches: 5. Germline V gene sequence: CDR1 LGHNA, CDR2 YNFKEQ. The CDR3 DNA is TGTGCCAGCAGCCAAGACGCGGGAGGTTCATCCTACGAGCAGTACTTC. It encodes CASSQDAGGSSYEQYF.

This clone showed up just once. The chain uses TRBV13 and TRBJ2-1, with D hard to call. V lost 3 bases and J lost 3, with 9 bases in between. This CDR3 has 14 residues. The germline V gene encodes CDR1 PRHDT and CDR2 FYEKMQ (reference sequence). The CDR3 spells CASSFGRSYNEQFF. The DNA for the CDR3 is TGTGCCAGCAGCTTTGGTCGGAGCTACAATGAGCAGTTCTTC.

This sequence joins TRBV5-1 and TRBJ1-2, with D uncertain. Per the germline V gene, CDR1 is SGHRS and CDR2 is YFSETQ. CDR3 length: 14 amino acids. Between the trimmed V and J ends, which lost 0 bases and 1 base, there was a span of 7 bases. The DNA of the CDR3 is TGCGCCAGCAGCTTGGGTGGCAGTAACTATGGCTACACCTTC. Residues: CASSLGGSNYGYTF.

The chain is built from TRBV5-8 and TRBJ1-2; D unresolved. This CDR3 has 13 residues. Trimming removed 0 bases at V and 4 bases at J, with 7 bases between. Germline assignment: CDR1 SGHTS and CDR2 YDEGEE. The CDR3 loop reads CASSLGRLYGYTF. DNA of the CDR3: TGTGCCAGCAGCTTGGGTAGGCTCTATGGCTACACCTTC. Full variable domain (remainder filled in from reference TRBV5-8 and TRBJ1-2): EAGVTQSPTHLIKTRGQQATLRCSPISGHTSVYWYQQALGLGLQFLLWYDEGEERNRGNFPPRFSGRQFPNYSSELNVNALELEDSALYLCASSLGRLYGYTFGSGTRLTVV.

The rearrangement uses TRBV19 and TRBJ2-2; unclear D gene. The CDR3 is 14 amino acids. The V end lost 6 bases, the J end lost 3 bases, and 11 bases lay between the germline ends. Per the germline V gene, CDR1 is LNHDA and CDR2 is SQIVND (reference sequence). The CDR3 region has the DNA TGTGCCAGTAGGGTCTCACGGGACACCGGGGAGCTGTTTTTT. Protein product: CASRVSRDTGELFF.

A few counts support this clone. The genes are TRBV11-3 and TRBJ1-2; D remains unclear. Between the trimmed V and J ends, which lost 1 base and 4 bases, there was a span of 10 bases. Germline CDR1 and CDR2: SGHNT and YENEEA. This CDR3 is 14 amino acids long. The CDR3 reads CASSLVGSTYGYTF. The CDR3 nucleotides are TGTGCCAGCAGCTTAGTTGGGTCCACCTATGGCTACACCTTC.

The chain joins TRBV7-8 to TRBJ2-7, with 9 nucleotides matching TRBD2. From germline, CDR1 is SGHVS and CDR2 FQNEAQ. Trimming at V came to 3 bases and at J to 3 bases, leaving 9 bases not matched to a gene. The CDR3 has 16 amino acids. The CDR3 DNA sequence: TGTGCCAGCAGCTTTAGTAGGACTAGCGCCGTCTACGAGCAGTACTTC. It translates to CASSFSRTSAVYEQYF.

The J gene is TRBJ1-4, the V gene TRBV15, with 12 positions matching TRBD1. V gave up 5 bases and J gave up 8 bases; unmatched junction bases: 3. The CDR3 covers 14 residues. Looked up from germline, CDR1 is LNHNV and CDR2 is YYDKDF (reference sequence). In DNA, the CDR3 is TGTGCCACCAGCGGGGACAGGGGGCAGGAAAAACTGTTTTTT. As protein: CATSGDRGQEKLFF.

The chain combines TRBV2 with TRBJ2-2; D gene uncertain. This CDR3 is built from 14 residues. The germline CDR1 and CDR2 sequences are SNHLY and FYNNEI. Trimming cost V 1 base and J 3 bases, with 6 bases left between them. Here the CDR3 reads CASSEVTYTGELFF. The CDR3 nucleotides read TGTGCCAGCAGTGAAGTGACCTACACCGGGGAGCTGTTTTTT.

The chain has TRBV29-1 and TRBJ1-1; 10 bases are a match to TRBD1. This CDR3 contains 16 residues. Germline loops: CDR1 SQVTM, CDR2 ANQGSEA. The trim removed 6 bases at V and 0 bases at J, leaving 10 bases unmatched. Here the CDR3 DNA reads TGCAGCGTCGGGACAGGGGACTTTAGGGTGAACACTGAAGCTTTCTTT. As protein: CSVGTGDFRVNTEAFF.

The CDR3 spells CASSLGQGAYEQYF. As DNA, the CDR3 is TGTGCCAGCAGCCTGGGACAGGGGGCCTACGAGCAGTACTTC. The chain employs TRBV27 and TRBJ2-7; 11 bases are shared with TRBD1. The V segment lost 6 bases and the J segment 2 bases; nucleotides outside the gene matches: 3. CDR1 and CDR2 (germline): MNHEY, SMNVEV (reference sequence). CDR3 length equals 14 residues.

This chain links TRBV29-1 with TRBJ2-3, with TRBD2 matching over 10 bases. Germline lookup yields CDR1 SQVTM and CDR2 ANQGSEA. The CDR3 is 15 amino acids. After removal of 2 bases from V and 7 bases from J, the junction contained 9 bases not matched to a gene. The CDR3 nucleotides are TGCAGCGTTGAATCGGAAGCGGGAGGGCGGAATACGCAGTATTTT. Its protein product is CSVESEAGGRNTQYF.

The chain is built from TRBV28 and TRBJ1-2, with D uncertain. Germline CDR1 and CDR2: MDHEN and SYDVKM. CDR3 length: 14 amino acids. V was trimmed by 6 bases and J by 4 bases, leaving 15 bases between them. The CDR3 DNA is TGTGCCAGCAGCCCGCCCTCGTCTTTCTATGGCTACACCTTC. It translates to CASSPPSSFYGYTF.

The chain is built from TRBV5-4 and TRBJ2-2; 7 bases are a match to TRBD1. Trimming at V came to 0 bases and at J to 10 bases, leaving 3 bases not matched to a gene. Germline CDR1 reads SGHNT; CDR2 reads YYREEE (reference sequence). The CDR3 spans 13 residues. The CDR3 region has the DNA TGTGCCAGCAGCTTGGGGACAGGCCCGGAGCTGTTTTTT. Its protein product is CASSLGTGPELFF.

The V and J genes are TRBV11-3 and TRBJ2-1; TRBD2 aligns across 7 bases. J lost 11 bases, V lost 5 bases, and 18 bases had no gene match. CDR1 is SGHNT, CDR2 YENEEA, per germline. This CDR3 is 16 amino acids long. The CDR3 reads CASSQFESGGLMKQFF. The DNA for the CDR3 is TGTGCCAGCAGCCAATTCGAATCGGGAGGCCTAATGAAGCAGTTCTTC.

This clone was observed a handful of times. The rearrangement joins TRBV19 to TRBJ1-2; possibly TRBD1 for D (6 bases). The CDR3 is 13 residues long. Trimming stripped 3 bases from V and 6 bases from J, with 11 bases between. From germline, CDR1 is LNHDA and CDR2 SQIVND (reference sequence). This chain's CDR3 is CASSMLGADGYTF. The CDR3, as DNA: TGTGCCAGTAGTATGTTGGGGGCTGATGGCTACACCTTC.

J is TRBJ1-2 and V is TRBV4-1, with 8 bases lining up with TRBD1. Germline lookup yields CDR1 MGHRA and CDR2 YSYEKL. The V segment lost 0 bases and the J segment 8 bases; nucleotides outside the gene matches: 8. The CDR3 has 15 residues. In DNA, the CDR3 is TGCGCCAGCAGCCAAGAGGGTTGGACAGGGCAAGGCTACACCTTC. Protein: CASSQEGWTGQGYTF.

The chain uses TRBV6-5 and TRBJ2-3; D perhaps matches TRBD2 (5 bases). The CDR3 totals 12 residues. Trimming removed 5 bases at V and 4 bases at J, with 7 bases between. From germline, CDR1 is MNHEY and CDR2 SVGAGI. The CDR3 region has the DNA TGTGCCAGCAGTAGGACTGCAGATACGCAGTATTTT. It translates to CASSRTADTQYF.

The CDR3 reads CASSFGLAGGDTQYF. As DNA, the CDR3 is TGCGCCAGCAGCTTCGGACTAGCGGGAGGAGATACGCAGTATTTT. The chain couples TRBV5-1 to TRBJ2-3; TRBD2 matches 14 bases. Germline CDR1 SGHRS, CDR2 YFSETQ. The length of the CDR3 is 15 residues. Losses at the gene ends were 2 bases for V and 5 bases for J; bases not matched to a gene: 1.

This clone was recorded once. The CDR3 reads CASSEGKAFF. The CDR3 bases are TGTGCCAGCAGTGAAGGAAAAGCTTTCTTT. V is TRBV6-1 and J is TRBJ1-1, with unresolved D. V was clipped by 1 base and J by 9 bases, with 3 bases between them. CDR1 is MNHNS and CDR2 is SASEGT in the germline V gene. This CDR3 is 10 amino acids long.

This chain links TRBV19 with TRBJ1-1; tentatively, D is TRBD1 (6 bases). Trimming cost V 3 bases and J 1 base, with 6 bases left between them. This CDR3 comprises 13 residues. CDR1 and CDR2 (germline): LNHDA, SQIVND (reference sequence). The CDR3 region has the DNA TGTGCCAGTAGTATGGGGGCGAACACTGAAGCTTTCTTT. Translating gives CASSMGANTEAFF.

This chain joins TRBV19 and TRBJ1-4, with TRBD1 as a possible D gene (5 bases). The CDR3 has 15 amino acids. Per the germline V gene, CDR1 is LNHDA and CDR2 is SQIVND (reference sequence). Trimming pared 5 bases from V and 3 bases from J, leaving 13 bases between. The CDR3 nucleotides are TGTGCCAGTAGTTCCCAGGTGGGGGCTAATGAAAAACTGTTTTTT. Its translation: CASSSQVGANEKLFF. The complete variable domain, with remaining parts taken from reference TRBV19 and TRBJ1-4, reads DGGITQSPKYLFRKEGQNVTLSCEQNLNHDAMYWYRQDPGQGLRLIYYSQIVNDFQKGDIAEGYSVSREKKESFPLTVTSAQKNPTAFYLCASSSQVGANEKLFFGSGTQLSVL.

This clone has a handful of counts. The V gene is TRBV25-1, the J gene TRBJ2-7, with a tentative D call TRBD1 (6 bases). This CDR3 comprises 15 residues. V lost 4 bases and J 0 bases, leaving 13 bases between the germline ends. The germline CDR1 and CDR2 sequences are MGHDK and SYGVNS. The CDR3: CASSAGTLRSYEQYF. In DNA, the CDR3 is TGTGCCAGCAGTGCCGGGACACTCCGCTCCTACGAGCAGTACTTC.

This chain uses TRBV9 with TRBJ2-7, with D perhaps matching TRBD2 (6 bases). The CDR3 is 14 amino acids. The V gene's germline CDR1 is SGDLS and CDR2 YYNGEE. V shed 0 bases and J shed 6 bases, with 13 bases lying between them. The CDR3 spells CASSVVGDSTEQYF. In DNA form, the CDR3 reads TGTGCCAGCAGCGTAGTCGGGGACTCCACCGAGCAGTACTTC.

This clone turned up a few times. The chain has TRBV6-5 and TRBJ2-1; D might be TRBD1 (6 bases). The CDR3 contains 13 residues. Germline V gives CDR1 MNHEY, CDR2 SVGAGI. The ends were cut back, 8 bases at V and 8 bases at J, with 16 bases in the middle. CDR3 DNA sequence: TGTGCCAGCTATTCTACAGGGCGGGATGAGCAGTTCTTC. Protein product: CASYSTGRDEQFF.